These 2 T cell receptor beta chains were all obtained from the same sample, sequenced in a study of blood T cells in healthy people across ages. It was with a sample-barcoded 5' primer and a J-beta primer mix that a second PCR of roughly 6 to 12 cycles was run. TCRdb ran MiXCR on the 5' RACE reads and lists one entry per CDR3 protein. The sample lists 800,000 to 950,000 distinct CDR3 sequences, about 48% occurring once. The sequenced sample was blood. The receptors here all came from a man in his thirties or forties in good health.

This chain uses TRBV5-6 with TRBJ2-1; D possibly matches TRBD1 or TRBD2 (5 bases each). V lost 2 bases and J 2 bases, leaving 14 bases between the germline ends. Germline V gene lookup returns CDR1 SGHDT and CDR2 YYEEEE. This CDR3 comprises 16 residues. CDR3 DNA sequence: TGTGCCAGCAGCTTCTACGGGACGTCCACCTACAATGAGCAGTTCTTC. As protein: CASSFYGTSTYNEQFF.

The chain joins TRBV15 to TRBJ1-1; D gene uncertain. The length of the CDR3 is 14 residues. The germline V gene encodes CDR1 LNHNV and CDR2 YYDKDF (reference sequence). Deletions cut 5 bases from V and 4 bases from J, with 14 bases between. CDR3 sequence reads: CATSLDFLGTEAFF. The CDR3 coding sequence is TGTGCCACCAGCTTAGACTTCCTGGGCACTGAAGCTTTCTTT.